The 5 T cell receptor beta chains reported below all come from one sample, sequenced in a study of identifying expanded T cells in peripheral blood. The data were produced by immunoSEQ multiplex PCR, yet TCRdb's version contains in-frame clones alone and is incomplete. The sample has approximately 57,000 clones, roughly nine tenths seen once. Material: blood. All receptors come from a person aged 18 to 70 in good health.

V usage is TRBV2 and J usage is TRBJ1-2; D is possibly TRBD1 (5 bases). CDR3 length: 13 residues. The V and J ends lost 6 bases and 4 bases respectively, with 12 bases between them. CDR1 and CDR2 (germline): SNHLY, FYNNEI. The CDR3 bases are TGTGCCAGCAGCCTCGGGGGGGGCTATGGCTACACCTTC. It translates to CASSLGGGYGYTF.

The chain joins TRBV13 to TRBJ2-3, with D possibly matching TRBD2 (5 bases). This CDR3 has 11 amino acids. Germline V gives CDR1 PRHDT, CDR2 FYEKMQ (reference sequence). Trimming cost V 6 bases and J 6 bases, with 7 bases left between them. CDR3 in DNA: TGTGCCAGCAGTGAGGGTGATACGCAGTATTTT. This gives the protein CASSEGDTQYF. The full variable domain, its missing parts supplied by reference TRBV13 and TRBJ2-3, is AAGVIQSPRHLIKEKRETATLKCYPIPRHDTVYWYQQGPGQDPQFLISFYEKMQSDKGSIPDRFSAQQFSDYHSELNMSSLELGDSALYFCASSEGDTQYFGPGTRLTVL.

The CDR3 DNA is TGTGCCAGCTCACCAAATGGCAATCAGCCCCAGCATTTT. Translating it yields CASSPNGNQPQHF. This chain connects TRBV18 to TRBJ1-5; D call uncertain. Trimming removed 2 bases at V and 2 bases at J, with 4 bases between. The CDR3 contains 13 residues. Germline CDR1 is KGHSH and CDR2 is LQKENI.

The J gene is TRBJ2-4, the V gene TRBV5-1, with D perhaps being TRBD1 or TRBD2 (6 bases each). Per the germline V gene, CDR1 is SGHRS and CDR2 is YFSETQ. Trimming pared 0 bases from V and 2 bases from J, leaving 15 bases between. The CDR3 totals 17 residues. In DNA, the CDR3 is TGCGCCAGCAGCTTGGATGAAGGGGGGCTAACCAAAAACATTCAGTACTTC. This translates into CASSLDEGGLTKNIQYF.

The gene calls are TRBV10-3 and TRBJ2-4; the D call may be TRBD1 or TRBD2 (5 bases each). The CDR3 has 13 residues. CDR1 is ENHRY and CDR2 is SYGVKD in the germline V gene. V was clipped by 2 bases and J by 6 bases, with 8 bases between them. CDR3 residues: CAISEQGRNIQYF. The CDR3 bases are TGTGCCATCAGTGAGCAGGGACGAAACATTCAGTACTTC.